A single T cell receptor (beta chain) is shown here with its context. Its antigen is still unknown. A junction boundary mismatches the germline segment, possibly from a read error. The data were obtained in a study of cytomegalovirus exposure and HLA in healthy donors (TCRdb year 2017). For context, the study as a whole: According to an earlier analysis of 587 of the donors, 150 million to 200 million T cells yielded some 120 million unique TCR beta sequences and more than 250 Gb of sequence data. The study profiled the T cell repertoires of some 610 subjects by immunosequencing and related them to cytomegalovirus serostatus. An early release covering roughly 580 HLA-typed donors comprised 250 to 350 gigabases of sequencing data and tens of millions of unique TCR sequences. An earlier analysis of about 620 of the donors applied high-throughput TCR beta sequencing to assess whether each TCR beta V gene segment acted as functional or pseudogenic. Donor age, sex, ethnicity and CMV serostatus were compiled alongside the repertoire data. Across about 370 genotyped donors of the cohort, an average of approximately 220,000 unique TCR beta nucleotide sequences per donor were sequenced, and 15% to 20% of those sequences were non-productive. Rather than drawing on any new phenotypic data, the later analysis identified candidate immune exposures from TCR beta sequences and the way those sequences occurred across donors. Of the 300 to 400 genotyped donors, about 84% fell in the genetic ancestry cluster associated with self-reported Caucasian donors. The aim of the study was to test whether cataloging public T cell receptors could identify signatures of past pathogen exposure. In addition to the first cohort of 666 subjects, a separate validation cohort of approximately 120 different subjects was used. All discovery cohort repertoires had been generated using a single sequencing platform. To study patterns of TCR occurrence, a later analysis re-analyzed previously published TCR beta repertoires from 600 to 750 donors and added high-resolution HLA genotyping. The number of donors typed differed by locus, with roughly 629-640 for A, B, C, DRB1 and DQB1, roughly 520 for DQA1, some 570 for DPA1, and over 400 for DPB1. HLA typing included class I and class II loci at four-digit resolution. Four or five DR-DQ haplotypes were handled as single units for association and clustering, since linkage in the cohort was strong. Genome-wide SNP genotypes for about 55% of the roughly 670 donors were used in a later genetic analysis, which treated that subset as a discovery cohort. To predict cytomegalovirus infection status, the study combined high-throughput TCR immunosequencing, statistical association of individual TCRs with disease status, and machine learning.

To prepare the library, the immunoSEQ multiplex PCR assay was applied. For the multiplex PCR, a mixture combining 60 forward primers for TCR Vbeta segments and 13 reverse primers for TCR Jbeta segments was used. The CDR3 region of rearranged TCR beta genes was amplified from genomic DNA by a multiplex PCR assay. The Illumina HiSeq System was used to sequence the amplified TCR beta libraries as 87-base-pair reads. In the original analysis: Across the 700 or so repertoires, a later analysis counted approximately 75 million unique TCR beta chains, roughly 11 million of which were shared by at least two donors. Raw reads were error-corrected and collapsed into unique sequences by a nearest-neighbor algorithm in which closely related sequences were merged to remove PCR and sequencing errors. V, D and J gene segments were assigned by aligning CDR3 sequences to IMGT reference sequences. For a sequence to be retained, at least a six-nucleotide match to both a V gene segment and a J gene segment was required. Rearrangements were called productive when the CDR3 lacked stop codons and stayed in frame with V and J; all others were non-productive. Following IMGT convention, CDR3 was defined as the stretch from the second conserved V-encoded cysteine to the conserved J-encoded phenylalanine. In an earlier analysis of roughly 580 of the donors, sequences lacking an unambiguous match to a single V gene segment were excluded. An earlier analysis of roughly 590 of the donors called V segments functional above 56.7% productive rearrangements and segregating when the between-donor standard deviation exceeded 5%. To diagnose cytomegalovirus status from the catalog of TCR beta chain sequences, a statistical classification framework was built. A later analysis assigned V and J genes by comparing TCR nucleotide sequences with IMGT/GENE-DB human TR gene sequences. The TCRdist pipeline was used in a later analysis to assign CDR3 sequences and most-parsimonious VDJ recombination scenarios. A later analysis defined each TCR beta chain by its CDR3 amino acid sequence plus V-gene family, and excluded reads lacking a unique V-gene family. To address suspected cross-contamination and a sequencing artifact, a later analysis removed roughly 580 highly shared, low-generation-probability nucleotide sequences. In a later analysis, a clonal expansion index was calculated for each public chain from normalized within-repertoire ranks of inferred template counts. In a later analysis, generation probabilities were computed using a VDJ recombination model fitted to out-of-frame rearrangements, and the results were checked against IGoR. In a later analysis, hypergeometric tests were used to score TCR-TCR, TCR-HLA and TCR-CMV co-occurrence, with a repertoire-size bias correction applied to TCR pairs. False discovery rates were estimated in a later analysis by permuting HLA or CMV assignments 20 times. In a later analysis, co-occurring TCRs were grouped using DBSCAN, and TCRdist sequence similarity was added for clustering within HLA-allele-positive subsets. Repertoires with fewer than 30,000 or more than 120,000 public chains, plus five repertoires with anomalous nucleotide sharing, were excluded from co-occurrence clustering. TCRdb carries this immuneACCESS record with in-frame sequences only. Its versions omit some clonotypes, under half of them owing to an unresolved V gene in the studies checked, with the rest unexplained. The V and J calls and clone size come from that table; D and trimming were worked out from the DNA. Counted in this sample were 140,000 to 150,000 clones; around 80% of them appeared once. The ten largest clones take up about 2% of the sample.

The CDR3 spans 19 residues, from the cysteine through the phenylalanine. Of the read, only the CDR3 DNA is kept; its 57 bases are in frame from base 1. CDR1 is given as SEHNR and CDR2 as FQNEAQ, both from the germline V gene (reference sequence). In total, roughly 670 healthy bone marrow donors made up the cohort. At the time of sampling, all cohort members were nominally healthy, though unrecorded immune exposures were likely present. The donor tested CMV seronegative, placing the donor among the roughly 400 seronegative members of the cohort. A peripheral blood sample was provided by each donor, and peripheral blood mononuclear cells were used for TCR beta sequencing. The Qiagen DNeasy Blood Extraction Kit was used to extract genomic DNA from the blood cell samples. What the work shows at the level of the full study, not this receptor alone: Correlated functional status among segregating V segments might be attributable to linkage disequilibrium, but an unknown experimental factor could not be ruled out. A further reported finding was that TCR beta sequences accurately predicted the HLA-A and HLA-B alleles for most subjects in the first cohort. Some IMGT-functional V segments, including TRBV6-2 and TRBV6-3, could not be distinguished by the 87-base-pair reads and were therefore excluded. In a later genetic analysis, a missense DCLRE1C variant was associated with V-gene and J-gene trimming of TCR beta chains, and the association was replicated in an independent cohort. In a later genetic analysis, fewer N-insertions in productive TCRs were reported among donors in an Asian-associated ancestry cluster than the approximately 710-donor mean. In this cohort, only TCR beta chains were sequenced, and detectable features were limited by the absence of alpha or paired-chain data. Because HLA typing was unavailable for some donors at each locus, only the typed subset was used in association tests. Several of the top co-occurrence clusters appeared to be linked to parvovirus B19, influenza, CMV and Epstein-Barr virus, according to a later analysis. A group of highly shared sequence variants was considered likely to be a technical artifact of the sequencing pipeline. According to a later analysis, most CMV-associated TCR beta chains appeared to be HLA-restricted, and the HLA associations seemed to be driven largely by CMV exposure. The study listed 150 to 200 TCR beta chains as associated with cytomegalovirus. The classifier was reported to diagnose cytomegalovirus status with high specificity and sensitivity in both the original and validation cohorts. It was suggested by the authors that the approach could potentially be generalized to other disease states and immunological phenotypes. Roughly uniform sequencing depth across donors was assumed in presence/absence analyses, although this assumption may not hold. Across donors, most TCR sequences were observed very rarely, whereas some public TCRs were present in many individuals. Compared with equally common non-associated chains, HLA-associated TCR beta chains in a later analysis were more clonally expanded and had lower generation probabilities. In vitro tests confirmed that a few of the cytomegalovirus-associated TCR beta chains recognize cytomegalovirus antigens. In an earlier analysis of 587 of the donors, most TCR beta V segments were observed in productive rearrangements about 90% or about 30% of the time, broadly matching IMGT annotations. In a later analysis, TCR association rates were found to vary across HLA loci, with the most associated TCRs seen for DRB1 alleles and the fewest for HLA-C alleles. The earlier analysis of fewer than 750 of the donors excluded about 16 rarely observed V segments, including chromosome 9 orphons, because counts were too low. When HLA alleles, especially DR and DQ, strongly co-occurred, attributing TCR associations to individual alleles was difficult. Specific HLA alleles were associated with 15,000 to 20,000 TCR beta sequences at a false discovery rate of 0.05 in a later analysis. CMV serostatus was the only immune exposure information available for the cohort.

The rearranged segments are TRBV7-9 and TRBJ2-7, and TRBD2 aligns with 11 junction nucleotides. The sample consisted of PBMCs. The TCR originated in a man aged 40-49 years in good health and CMV-seronegative. The sequenced DNA: TGTTCCAGCACCCAAGACAGGGCTAGCGGGAGGTCATCCTACTACGAGCAGTACTTC. The resulting protein is CSSTQDRASGRSSYYEQYF.